This T cell receptor (beta chain) originates from a study of cytomegalovirus exposure and HLA in healthy donors. Losses at the gene ends were 4 bases for V and 0 bases for J; bases not matched to a gene: 4. Germline values: CDR1 SNHLY, CDR2 FYNNEI. The CDR3 covers 15 residues. PCR involved 60 Vbeta and 13 Jbeta primers. TCRdb's table, derived via immunoSEQ multiplex PCR, lists solely in-frame clones and lacks some. Found here are 150,000 to 200,000 clones, approximately 88% of them singletons; the top ten hold 1.5%. This sequence was found in a woman under 30 in good health and CMV-seronegative. The chain carries TRBV2 and TRBJ2-3; 7 bases are shared with TRBD1. The sample taken for sequencing was PBMCs. CDR3 in DNA: TGTGCCAGCAGTGTCGGACAGGTTAGCACAGATACGCAGTATTTT. This translates into CASSVGQVSTDTQYF.